The table lists the clone carrying this T cell receptor (beta chain) with a count of one. The sample is drawn from a study of shared clonotypes between healthy human individuals. The V gene's germline CDR1 is MGHRA and CDR2 YSYEKL. V lost 1 base to trimming and J lost 3 bases; unmatched junction nucleotides: 4. This CDR3 spans 16 amino acids. Libraries were prepared by immunoSEQ multiplex PCR; TCRdb keeps only in-frame clonotypes and omits some of them. This table has 2,500,000 or so clones, approximately 94% appearing once. The sequence came from a man in his late teens or twenties in good health. Some clones in this sample may be carry-over from other donors' samples. This chain links TRBV4-1 with TRBJ2-7; the match to TRBD2 covers 12 bases. Specimen: naive CD4+ T cells from PBMCs. The subset is: CD45RA+ positively selected. The CDR3, as DNA: TGCGCCAGCAGCCAAGGGACTAGCGGGAAGTTCTACGAGCAGTACTTC. Its protein is CASSQGTSGKFYEQYF.